This TCR beta chain was captured in a study of blood T cell repertoires in COVID-19. Study context: The cDNA or gDNA used as material had been derived from T cells, B-cell-depleted T cells, or PBMCs.

Unmatched junction bases numbered 14, after V lost 4 bases and J lost 5 bases. This CDR3 spans 16 amino acids. Germline CDR1 is SGDLS and CDR2 is YYNGEE. Data came from immunoSEQ multiplex PCR; TCRdb stores just in-frame clones and leaves some out. The sample yields some 210,000 clones, around nine tenths seen once. The chain recombines TRBV9 with TRBJ1-1, with 7 bases matching TRBD1. The clonotype originates from a woman in her thirties or forties who had recovered from COVID-19. The specimen sequenced was peripheral blood. The CDR3 region is CASSSSGHRGETEAFF. CDR3 in DNA: TGTGCCAGCAGCTCGAGCGGACACAGGGGAGAGACTGAAGCTTTCTTT.